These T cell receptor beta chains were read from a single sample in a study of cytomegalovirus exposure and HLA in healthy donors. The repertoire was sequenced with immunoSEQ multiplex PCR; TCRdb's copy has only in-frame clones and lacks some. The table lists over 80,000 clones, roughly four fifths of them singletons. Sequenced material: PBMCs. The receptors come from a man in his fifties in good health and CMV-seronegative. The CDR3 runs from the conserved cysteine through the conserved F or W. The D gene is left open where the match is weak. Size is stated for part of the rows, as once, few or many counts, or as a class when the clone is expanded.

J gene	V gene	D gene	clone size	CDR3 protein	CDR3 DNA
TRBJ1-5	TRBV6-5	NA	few	CASSPGDPQGQPQHF	TGTGCCAGCAGTCCAGGGGATCCCCAAGGTCAGCCCCAGCATTTT
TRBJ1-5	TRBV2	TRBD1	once	CASKIEGASLAASNQPQHF	TGTGCCAGCAAAATTGAGGGGGCCAGCCTCGCGGCTAGCAATCAGCCCCAGCATTTT
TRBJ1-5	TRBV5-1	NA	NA	CASSLGVQGNQPQHF	TGCGCCAGCAGCTTGGGGGTACAGGGCAATCAGCCCCAGCATTTT
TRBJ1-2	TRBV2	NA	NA	CASSEAGGSYGYTF	TGTGCCAGCAGTGAAGCCGGGGGATCCTATGGCTACACCTTC
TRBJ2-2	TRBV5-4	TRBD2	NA	CASSGEGGRDPSTGELFF	TGTGCCAGCAGCGGAGAGGGCGGGAGGGATCCATCAACCGGGGAGCTGTTTTTT
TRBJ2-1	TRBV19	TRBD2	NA	CASSIASTSGYNEQFF	TGTGCCAGTAGTATAGCTAGCACTAGCGGGTACAATGAGCAGTTCTTC
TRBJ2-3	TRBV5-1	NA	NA	CASSLYTELRSTDTQYF	TGCGCCAGCAGCTTATACACAGAACTCCGCAGCACAGATACGCAGTATTTT
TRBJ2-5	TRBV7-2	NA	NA	CASSLGRAKETQYF	TGTGCCAGCAGCTTAGGCAGGGCTAAAGAGACCCAGTACTTC
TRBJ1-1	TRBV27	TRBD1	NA	CASATPREQGKTEAFF	TGTGCCAGCGCAACCCCTCGGGAACAGGGGAAAACTGAAGCTTTCTTT
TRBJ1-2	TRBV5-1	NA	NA	CASSPDRLNYGYTF	TGCGCCAGCAGCCCTGACAGGCTTAACTATGGCTACACCTTC
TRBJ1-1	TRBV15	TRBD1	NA	CATSRKRTGGAGTEAFF	TGTGCCACCAGCAGAAAGAGGACAGGGGGCGCGGGGACTGAAGCTTTCTTT
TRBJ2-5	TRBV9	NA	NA	CASSAPRDTQETQYF	TGTGCCAGCAGCGCCCCGAGGGACACCCAAGAGACCCAGTACTTC
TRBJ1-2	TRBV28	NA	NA	CASSSSIAGTF	TGTGCCAGCAGTTCCTCAATAGCCGGGACCTTC
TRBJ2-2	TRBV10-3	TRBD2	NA	CAISESASGRTGELFF	TGTGCCATCAGTGAGTCGGCTAGCGGGAGGACCGGGGAGCTGTTTTTT
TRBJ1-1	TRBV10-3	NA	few	CAISESGGQMNTEAFF	TGTGCCATCAGTGAGTCAGGAGGACAGATGAACACTGAAGCTTTCTTT